This TCR beta chain is drawn from a study of vaccination effects on CD4 cells after COVID-19. Overall study: Two doses of BNT162b2 or mRNA-1273 vaccine were administered to participants.

Sequencing was performed with immunoSEQ multiplex PCR; in TCRdb, only in-frame clones are kept and a portion is missing. The sample has 65,000 or so clones, 76% seen once. Remarks on this clone: Antigen specificity is unknown.

Study results and caveats: Just 1 of 255 vaccine-induced clones in healthy recipients was cross-reactive.

ViraFEST assay sequencing came after antigen-specific CD4+ T cells were expanded with viral peptide pools. With 10 to 11 days of culture completed, CD4+ T cells were isolated. Vaccine recipients, nucleocapsid antibody negative, had no prior SARS-CoV-2 infection. It was with roughly 11 IU/ml IL-2 and around 10 ug/ml peptides that a few million PBMC per well were cultured. The sequence derives from a human donor who received a COVID-19 vaccine. The sample was CD4+ T cells from PBMCs cultured with HCoV-NL63 spike peptides, taken before COVID-19 vaccination.

The CDR3 spells CASSDFLGGKETGELFF. Written as DNA, the CDR3 is TGCGCCAGCAGTGATTTTTTGGGAGGGAAGGAGACCGGGGAGCTGTTTTTT. The chain recombines TRBV10-1 with TRBJ2-2, with 7 bases identical to TRBD2. V lost 3 bases and J lost 5; bases outside the gene matches: 12. Germline V gene data show CDR1 as WNHNN and CDR2 as SYGVQD (reference sequence). CDR3 length: 17 amino acids.